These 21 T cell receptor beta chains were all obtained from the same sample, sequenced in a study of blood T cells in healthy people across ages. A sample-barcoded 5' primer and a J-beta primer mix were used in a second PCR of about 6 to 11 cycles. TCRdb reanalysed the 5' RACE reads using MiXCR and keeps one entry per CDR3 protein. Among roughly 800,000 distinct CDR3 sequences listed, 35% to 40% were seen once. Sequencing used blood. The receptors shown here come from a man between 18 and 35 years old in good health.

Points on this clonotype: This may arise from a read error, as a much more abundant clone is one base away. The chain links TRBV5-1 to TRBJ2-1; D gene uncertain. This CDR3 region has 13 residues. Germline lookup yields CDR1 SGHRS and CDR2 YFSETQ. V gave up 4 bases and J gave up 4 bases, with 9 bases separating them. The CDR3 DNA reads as TGCGCCAGCAGCGTGGAAGATTACAATGAGCAGTTCTTC. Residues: CASSVEDYNEQFF. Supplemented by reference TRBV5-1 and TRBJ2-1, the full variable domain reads KAGVTQTPRYLIKTRGQQVTLSCSPISGHRSVSWYQQTPGQGLQFLFEYFSETQRNKGNFPGRFSGRQFSNSRSEMNVSTLELGDSALYLCASSVEDYNEQFFGPGTRLTVL.

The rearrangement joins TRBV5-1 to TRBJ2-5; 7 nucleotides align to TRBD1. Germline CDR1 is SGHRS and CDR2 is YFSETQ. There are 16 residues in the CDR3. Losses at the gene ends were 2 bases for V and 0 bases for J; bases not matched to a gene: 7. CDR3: CASSFSLQGNQETQYF. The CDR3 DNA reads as TGCGCCAGCAGCTTCTCGTTACAGGGGAACCAAGAGACCCAGTACTTC.

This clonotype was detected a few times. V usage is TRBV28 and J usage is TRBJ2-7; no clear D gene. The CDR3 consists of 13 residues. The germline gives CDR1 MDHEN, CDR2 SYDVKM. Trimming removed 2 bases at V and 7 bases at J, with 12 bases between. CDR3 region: CASSLALRGEQYF. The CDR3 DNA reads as TGTGCCAGCAGTTTAGCCCTCCGCGGAGAGCAGTACTTC.

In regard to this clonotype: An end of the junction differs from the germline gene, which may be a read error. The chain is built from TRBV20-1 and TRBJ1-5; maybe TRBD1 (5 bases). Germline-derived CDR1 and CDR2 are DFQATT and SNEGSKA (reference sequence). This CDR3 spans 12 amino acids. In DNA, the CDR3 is TGCAGCGCTAGGAGGGACGGTCGGCCCCAGCATTTT. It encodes CSARRDGRPQHF.

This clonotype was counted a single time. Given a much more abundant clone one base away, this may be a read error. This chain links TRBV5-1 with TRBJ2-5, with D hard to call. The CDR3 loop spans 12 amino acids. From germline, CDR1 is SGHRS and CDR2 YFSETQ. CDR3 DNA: TGCGCCAGCAGCTACAGTCAAGAGACCCGGTACTTC. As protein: CASSYSQETRYF.

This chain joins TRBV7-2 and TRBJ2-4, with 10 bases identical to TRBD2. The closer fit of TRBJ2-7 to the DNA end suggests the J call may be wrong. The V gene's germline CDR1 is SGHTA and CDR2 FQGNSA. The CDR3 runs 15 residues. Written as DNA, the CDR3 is TGTGCCAGCACCATCATTGGGGGACTAGCGCACGAGCAGTACTTC. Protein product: CASTIIGGLAHEQYF.

CDR3 sequence reads: CSPSTQVQGASGYTF. CDR3 nucleotide sequence: TGCAGTCCCTCTACGCAGGTACAGGGGGCCAGCGGCTACACCTTC. This chain connects TRBV20-1 to TRBJ1-2, with 9 bases fitting TRBD1. Germline lookup yields CDR1 DFQATT and CDR2 SNEGSKA (reference sequence). The CDR3 is made up of 15 amino acids. J was trimmed by 8 bases and V by 8 bases; bases with no gene match: 18.

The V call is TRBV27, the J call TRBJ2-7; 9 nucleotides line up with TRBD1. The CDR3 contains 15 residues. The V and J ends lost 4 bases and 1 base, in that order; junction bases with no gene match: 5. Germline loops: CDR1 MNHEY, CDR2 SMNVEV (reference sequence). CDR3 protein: CASSYRDRVSYEQYF. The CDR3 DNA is TGTGCCAGCAGTTACCGGGACAGGGTATCCTACGAGCAGTACTTC.

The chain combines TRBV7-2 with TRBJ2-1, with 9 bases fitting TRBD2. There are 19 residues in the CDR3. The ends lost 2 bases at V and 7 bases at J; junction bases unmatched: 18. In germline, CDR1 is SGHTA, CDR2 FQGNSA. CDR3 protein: CASSLWSLAGRYVKNEQFF. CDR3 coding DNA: TGTGCCAGCAGCTTATGGTCGCTAGCGGGGCGCTACGTTAAAAATGAGCAGTTCTTC.

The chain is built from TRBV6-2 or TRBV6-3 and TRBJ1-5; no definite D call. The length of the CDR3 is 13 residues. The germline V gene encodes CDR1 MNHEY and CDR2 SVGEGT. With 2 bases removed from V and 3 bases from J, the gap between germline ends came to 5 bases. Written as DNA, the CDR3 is TGTGCCAGCAGTTACCTTGACAATCAGCCCCAGCATTTT. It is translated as CASSYLDNQPQHF.

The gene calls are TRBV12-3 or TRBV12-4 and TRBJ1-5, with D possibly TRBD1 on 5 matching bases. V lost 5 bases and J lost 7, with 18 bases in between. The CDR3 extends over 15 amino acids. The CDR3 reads CASSPGAGLGQPQHF. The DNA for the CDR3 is TGTGCCAGCAGTCCTGGGGCAGGGTTGGGACAGCCCCAGCATTTT.

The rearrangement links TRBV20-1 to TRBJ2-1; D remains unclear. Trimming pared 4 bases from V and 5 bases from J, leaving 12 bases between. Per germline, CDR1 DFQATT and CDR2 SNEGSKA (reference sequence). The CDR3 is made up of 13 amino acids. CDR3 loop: CSAIPPGHNEQFF. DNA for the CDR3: TGCAGTGCTATCCCCCCGGGCCACAATGAGCAGTTCTTC.

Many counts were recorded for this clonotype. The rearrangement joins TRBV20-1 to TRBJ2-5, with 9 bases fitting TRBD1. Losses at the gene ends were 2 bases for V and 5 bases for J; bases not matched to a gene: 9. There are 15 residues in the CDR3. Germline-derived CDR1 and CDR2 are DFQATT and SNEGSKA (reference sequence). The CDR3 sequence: CSARLGTGNAETQYF. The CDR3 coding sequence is TGCAGTGCTAGATTAGGGACAGGGAATGCGGAGACCCAGTACTTC.

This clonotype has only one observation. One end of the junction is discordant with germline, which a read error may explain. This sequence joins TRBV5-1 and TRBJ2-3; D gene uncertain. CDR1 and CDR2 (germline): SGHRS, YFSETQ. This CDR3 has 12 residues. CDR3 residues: CASSLDADKQYF. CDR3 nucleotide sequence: TGCGCCAGCAGCTTGGACGCAGATAAGCAGTATTTT.

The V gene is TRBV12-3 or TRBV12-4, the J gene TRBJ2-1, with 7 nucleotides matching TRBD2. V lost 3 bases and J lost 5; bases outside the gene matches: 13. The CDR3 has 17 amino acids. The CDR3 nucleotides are TGTGCCAGCAGTTTCAATCCGGCAGTAGCGGGCCACAATGAGCAGTTCTTC. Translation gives CASSFNPAVAGHNEQFF.

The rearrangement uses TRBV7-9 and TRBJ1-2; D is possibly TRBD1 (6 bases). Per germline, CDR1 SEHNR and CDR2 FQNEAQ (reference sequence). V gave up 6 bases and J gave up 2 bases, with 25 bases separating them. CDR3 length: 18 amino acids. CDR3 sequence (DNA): TGTGCCAGCAGGAAACACAGCGACAGGACACCCTCGAACTATGGCTACACCTTC. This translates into CASRKHSDRTPSNYGYTF.

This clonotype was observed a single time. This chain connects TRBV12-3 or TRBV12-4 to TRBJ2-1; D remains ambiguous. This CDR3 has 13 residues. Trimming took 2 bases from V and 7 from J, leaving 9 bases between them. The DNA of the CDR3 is TGTGCCAGCAGTTTAAATAGGTGGAATGAGCAGTTCTTC. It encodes CASSLNRWNEQFF.

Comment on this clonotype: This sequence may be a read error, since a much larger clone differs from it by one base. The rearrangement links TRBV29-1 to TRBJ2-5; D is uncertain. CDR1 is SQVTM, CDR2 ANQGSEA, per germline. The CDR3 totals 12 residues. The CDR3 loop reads CSVDFNQDTQYF. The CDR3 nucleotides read TGCAGCGTTGATTTTAACCAAGATACCCAGTACTTC.

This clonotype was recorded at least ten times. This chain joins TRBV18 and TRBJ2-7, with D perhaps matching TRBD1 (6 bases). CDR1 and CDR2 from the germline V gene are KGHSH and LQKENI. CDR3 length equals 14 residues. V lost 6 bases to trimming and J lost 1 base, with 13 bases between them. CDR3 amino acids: CASSLEQGSYEQYF. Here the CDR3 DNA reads TGTGCCAGCTCGCTCGAACAGGGATCCTACGAGCAGTACTTC.

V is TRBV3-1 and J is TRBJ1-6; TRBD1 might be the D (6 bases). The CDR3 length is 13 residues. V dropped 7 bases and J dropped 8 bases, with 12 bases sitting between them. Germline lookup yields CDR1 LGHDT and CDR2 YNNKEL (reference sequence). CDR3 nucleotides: TGTGCCAGCACCTATCGACAGGATTCACCCCTCCACTTT. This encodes CASTYRQDSPLHF.

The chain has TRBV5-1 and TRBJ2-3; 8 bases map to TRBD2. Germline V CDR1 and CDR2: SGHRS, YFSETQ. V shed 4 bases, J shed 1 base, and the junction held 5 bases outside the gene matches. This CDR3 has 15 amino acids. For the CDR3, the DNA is TGCGCCAGCAGCCCACGGCGGGGGGGCACAGATACGCAGTATTTT. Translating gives CASSPRRGGTDTQYF.